The 15 T cell receptor beta chains below come from one sample, sequenced in a study of T cell repertoires and HLA-DP antigens. Generated by immunoSEQ multiplex PCR, the TCRdb table keeps only in-frame clones and is missing some. Here the sample spans approximately 89,000 clones, around 86% being singletons. Their antigens are not known. Sequenced input: CD4+ T cells from PBMCs. All receptors come from a man aged 50-60 years in good health and CMV-seronegative.

The gene calls are TRBV5-1 and TRBJ2-6; D gene ambiguous. The germline CDR1 and CDR2 sequences are SGHRS and YFSETQ. V shed 0 bases and J shed 0 bases, with 4 bases lying between them. The CDR3 covers 15 residues. CDR3 DNA sequence: TGCGCCAGCAGCTTGGACGGCTCTGGGGCCAACGTCCTGACTTTC. It codes for CASSLDGSGANVLTF.

The J gene is TRBJ2-3, the V gene TRBV9, with 7 bases matching TRBD2. The CDR3 has 18 residues. V shed 0 bases, J shed 1 base, and the junction held 11 bases outside the gene matches. CDR1 is SGDLS and CDR2 is YYNGEE in the germline V gene. CDR3 region: CASSVGVSGLGGTDTQYF. The CDR3 bases are TGTGCCAGCAGCGTAGGGGTTAGCGGGCTCGGGGGCACAGATACGCAGTATTTT.

The V gene is TRBV28, the J gene TRBJ2-7; no clear D. The CDR3 runs to 14 residues. Trimming cost V 3 bases and J 0 bases, with 9 bases left between them. Germline V lookup: CDR1 MDHEN, CDR2 SYDVKM. CDR3 bases: TGTGCCAGCAGTTTCATCCGATCCTCCTACGAGCAGTACTTC. It specifies CASSFIRSSYEQYF.

The rearrangement joins TRBV30 to TRBJ1-2; no clear D gene. CDR1 and CDR2 (germline): GTSNPN, SVGIG (reference sequence). The CDR3 extends over 13 amino acids. The ends were cut back, 3 bases at V and 7 bases at J, with 15 bases in the middle. The CDR3, as DNA: TGTGCCTGGAGGTCCGAACGTAGGGTTGGCTACACCTTC. Translating gives CAWRSERRVGYTF.

This sequence joins TRBV4-3 and TRBJ2-2, with D possibly being TRBD1 (5 bases). CDR1 and CDR2 from the germline V gene are LGHNA and YSLEER. The CDR3 is made up of 15 amino acids. V was clipped by 0 bases and J by 7 bases, with 12 bases between them. CDR3 sequence reads: CASSQEGQGDGELFF. CDR3 nucleotide sequence: TGCGCCAGCAGCCAAGAAGGCCAGGGTGACGGGGAGCTGTTTTTT.

This chain connects TRBV7-2 to TRBJ2-3; either TRBD1 or TRBD2 may supply D (5 bases each). V was clipped by 1 base and J by 2 bases, with 10 bases between them. This CDR3 region has 15 residues. Germline V lookup: CDR1 SGHTA, CDR2 FQGNSA. CDR3 sequence (DNA): TGTGCCAGCAGCTTAGGGGGGAGATACACAGATACGCAGTATTTT. Encoded protein: CASSLGGRYTDTQYF.

DNA of the CDR3: TGTGCCAGCAGCGGGAGCACAGATACGCAGTATTTT. This translates into CASSGSTDTQYF. The gene calls are TRBV11-1 and TRBJ2-3; D uncertain. The CDR3 is 12 residues long. The germline gives CDR1 SGHAT, CDR2 FQDESV (reference sequence). V was shortened by 5 bases and J by 0 bases, with 3 bases between the two germline ends.

This clone was seen just once. The chain combines TRBV27 with TRBJ2-3; D unclear. V was trimmed by 5 bases and J by 7 bases, leaving 10 bases between them. Germline V lookup: CDR1 MNHEY, CDR2 SMNVEV (reference sequence). The CDR3 spans 12 residues. The CDR3 DNA reads as TGTGCCAGCAGTGGCGGACGTCATACGCAGTATTTT. Encoded protein: CASSGGRHTQYF.

This clone appeared once. The V and J genes are TRBV2 and TRBJ1-2; no firm D call. The V end lost 3 bases, the J end lost 6 bases, and 8 bases lay between the germline ends. The CDR3 length is 12 residues. Germline V gene data show CDR1 as SNHLY and CDR2 as FYNNEI. The CDR3 region has the DNA TGTGCCAGCAGTGATTACAGTCATGGCTACACCTTC. Translated: CASSDYSHGYTF.

The J gene is TRBJ2-7, the V gene TRBV1; the table's D call, TRBD2, has no DNA check behind it. TRBV1 is recorded as a pseudogene. The CDR3 extends over 18 amino acids. The CDR3 is CTSSHTRRLAGKSYEQYF. The CDR3 DNA follows: TGCACCAGCAGCCACACCCGGAGGCTAGCGGGAAAATCCTACGAGCAGTACTTC.

V gene TRBV11-2 combines with J gene TRBJ2-5; TRBD1 or TRBD2 may be the D gene (5 bases each). Trimming left V 3 bases short and J 2 bases short, with 10 bases between. CDR1 SGHAT and CDR2 FQNNGV come from the germline V gene. The CDR3 has 14 amino acids. The CDR3 DNA reads TGTGCCAGCAGCTTCGGGACCGTTCAAGAGACCCAGTACTTC. Translation: CASSFGTVQETQYF. Based on the CDR3 plus reference TRBV11-2 and TRBJ2-5, the full variable domain is EAGVAQSPRYKIIEKRQSVAFWCNPISGHATLYWYQQILGQGPKLLIQFQNNGVVDDSQLPKDRFSAERLKGVDSTLKIQPAKLEDSAVYLCASSFGTVQETQYFGPGTRLLVL.

This clone occurred once. The chain uses TRBV5-1 and TRBJ1-4, with a weak D call TRBD1 (5 bases). V lost 0 bases and J lost 0, with 6 bases in between. This CDR3 contains 15 residues. Germline V lookup: CDR1 SGHRS, CDR2 YFSETQ. The CDR3 nucleotides are TGCGCCAGCAGCTTGGTAGGGGCAACTAATGAAAAACTGTTTTTT. It translates to CASSLVGATNEKLFF.

The J gene is TRBJ1-1, the V gene TRBV6-1; D remains unclear. The CDR3 is made up of 14 amino acids. Germline V gene data show CDR1 as MNHNS and CDR2 as SASEGT. V was trimmed by 4 bases and J by 4 bases, leaving 13 bases between them. The CDR3 loop is CASSVHTFPTEAFF. Here the CDR3 DNA reads TGTGCCAGCAGTGTCCACACCTTCCCCACTGAAGCTTTCTTT.

J is TRBJ1-2 and V is TRBV11-2, with a weak D call TRBD1 (6 bases). The V end was cut by 0 bases, the J end by 0 bases, with 11 bases between. This CDR3 region has 16 residues. Germline V lookup: CDR1 SGHAT, CDR2 FQNNGV. CDR3 protein: CASSLEGALTNYGYTF. In DNA, the CDR3 is TGTGCCAGCAGCTTAGAGGGGGCCCTTACTAACTATGGCTACACCTTC.

The V gene is TRBV5-6, the J gene TRBJ1-5; no reliable D call. The CDR3 totals 12 residues. Germline V lookup: CDR1 SGHDT, CDR2 YYEEEE. Trimming removed 4 bases at V and 4 bases at J, with 6 bases between. The CDR3 loop reads CASSQLNQPQHF. CDR3 coding DNA: TGTGCCAGCAGCCAATTGAATCAGCCCCAGCATTTT.